Below, one T cell receptor beta chain is given with its context. The sample originates from a study of metastatic and nonmetastatic thyroid tumors. Study details: Samples came from malignant and benign thyroid patients, and repertoires were compared across blood and tumor or nodule tissue.

Each patient came to thyroid surgery without any prior treatment (of any kind). TCRdb reprocessed the PCR reads using MiXCR. The repertoire holds over 25,000 clones, around a sixth seen once, with about 6% in the top ten. This receptor was taken from a male donor with papillary thyroid cancer or a benign thyroid nodule (not recorded which). Some clones in this sample may be carry-over from other donors' samples. Sequenced: blood.

CDR3 nucleotide sequence: TGCAGTGCTAGCCGAGACAGGTCAGCTAACTATGGCTACACCTTC. As protein: CSASRDRSANYGYTF. The V gene is TRBV20-1, the J gene TRBJ1-2; tentatively, D is TRBD1 (6 bases). The V and J ends lost 3 bases and 0 bases respectively, with 14 bases between them. Germline lookup yields CDR1 DFQATT and CDR2 SNEGSKA (reference sequence). The CDR3 contains 15 residues.